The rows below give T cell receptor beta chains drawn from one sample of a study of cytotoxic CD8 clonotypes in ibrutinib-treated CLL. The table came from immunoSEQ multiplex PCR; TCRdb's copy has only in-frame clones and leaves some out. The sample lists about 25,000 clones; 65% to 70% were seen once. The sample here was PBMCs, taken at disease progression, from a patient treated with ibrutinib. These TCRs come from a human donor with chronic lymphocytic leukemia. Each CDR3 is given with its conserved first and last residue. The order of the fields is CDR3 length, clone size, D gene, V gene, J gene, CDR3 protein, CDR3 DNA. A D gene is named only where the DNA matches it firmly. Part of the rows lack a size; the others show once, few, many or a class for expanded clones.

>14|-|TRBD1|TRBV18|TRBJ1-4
CASSPGQAGEKLFF
TGTGCCAGCTCACCGGGACAGGCTGGGGAAAAACTGTTTTTT
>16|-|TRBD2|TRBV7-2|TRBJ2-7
CASSPNPLAGDYEQYF
TGTGCCAGCAGCCCAAACCCCCTAGCGGGGGACTACGAGCAGTACTTC
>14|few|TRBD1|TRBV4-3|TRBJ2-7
CASSPDRGLYEQYF
TGCGCCAGCAGCCCGGACAGGGGGCTCTACGAGCAGTACTTC
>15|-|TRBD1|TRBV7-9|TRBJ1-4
CASSPRQGPNEKLFF
TGTGCCAGCAGCCCCCGACAGGGCCCTAATGAAAAACTGTTTTTT
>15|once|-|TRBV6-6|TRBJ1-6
CASSYGPGAGLPLHF
TGTGCCAGCAGTTACGGCCCGGGGGCAGGATTACCCCTCCACTTT
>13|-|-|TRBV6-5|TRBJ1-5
CASSSGRNQPQHF
TGTGCCAGCAGTTCTGGGAGGAATCAGCCCCAGCATTTT
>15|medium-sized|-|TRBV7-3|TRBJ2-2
CASSLGTLDSGELFF
TGTGCCAGCAGCTTAGGGACACTCGATTCCGGGGAGCTGTTTTTT
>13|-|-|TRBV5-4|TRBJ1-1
CASSLQGGDEAFF
TGTGCCAGCAGCTTGCAGGGCGGAGATGAAGCTTTCTTT
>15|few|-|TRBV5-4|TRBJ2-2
CASSGGLYSTGELFF
TGTGCCAGCAGCGGAGGACTCTACAGCACCGGGGAGCTGTTTTTT
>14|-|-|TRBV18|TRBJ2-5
CASSPDGLEETQYF
TGTGCCAGCTCACCGGATGGACTGGAAGAGACCCAGTACTTC
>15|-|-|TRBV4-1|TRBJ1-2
CASSNPGSQFYGYTF
TGCGCCAGCAGCAATCCAGGGTCCCAATTCTATGGCTACACCTTC
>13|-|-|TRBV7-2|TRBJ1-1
CASSLKKGTEAFF
TGTGCCAGCAGCTTAAAGAAGGGGACTGAAGCTTTCTTT
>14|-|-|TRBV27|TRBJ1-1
CASRGPGDGSEAFF
TGTGCCAGCAGAGGGCCGGGGGATGGATCTGAAGCTTTCTTT
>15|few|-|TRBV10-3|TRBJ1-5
CASTLPGNSNQPQHF
TGTGCCAGCACCCTCCCGGGTAATAGCAATCAGCCCCAGCATTTT
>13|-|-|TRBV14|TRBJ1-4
CASSQGPIGGLFF
TGTGCCAGCAGCCAGGGCCCAATCGGGGGACTGTTTTTT
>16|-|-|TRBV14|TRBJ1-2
CASSPYPGTPGGGYTF
TGTGCCAGCAGCCCCTACCCCGGGACCCCCGGAGGAGGCTACACCTTC
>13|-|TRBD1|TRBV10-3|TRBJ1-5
CAIGDRAGQPQHF
TGTGCCATAGGAGACAGGGCGGGACAGCCCCAGCATTTT
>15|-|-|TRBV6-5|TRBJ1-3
CASSYDSLTGNTIYF
TGTGCCAGCAGTTACGACAGCTTAACTGGAAACACCATATATTTT
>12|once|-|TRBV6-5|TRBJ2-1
CASSNRDNEQFF
TGTGCCAGCAGTAACAGGGACAATGAGCAGTTCTTC
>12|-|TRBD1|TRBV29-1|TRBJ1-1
CSIWTGNTEAFF
TGCAGCATCTGGACAGGGAACACTGAAGCTTTCTTT
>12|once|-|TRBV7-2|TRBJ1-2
CASSLVAGLPTF
TGTGCCAGCAGCTTAGTTGCGGGCCTCCCCACCTTC
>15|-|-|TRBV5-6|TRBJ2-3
CASSSVRDSTDTQYF
TGTGCCAGCAGCTCAGTCCGGGACAGCACAGATACGCAGTATTTT
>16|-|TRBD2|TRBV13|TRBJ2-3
CASSLGRGGSVDTQYF
TGTGCCAGCAGCTTAGGGCGGGGGGGCAGTGTAGATACGCAGTATTTT
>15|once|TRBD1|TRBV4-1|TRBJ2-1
CASSQDPTGENEQFF
TGCGCCAGCAGCCAAGATCCGACAGGGGAGAATGAGCAGTTCTTC
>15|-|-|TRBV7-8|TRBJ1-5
CASSRGEYSNQPQHF
TGTGCCAGCAGCCGCGGGGAGTATAGCAATCAGCCCCAGCATTTT
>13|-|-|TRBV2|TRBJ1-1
CASSPERGTEAFF
TGTGCCAGCAGTCCGGAGCGGGGGACTGAAGCTTTCTTT
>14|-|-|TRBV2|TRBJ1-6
CASSVSFRDSPLHF
TGTGCCAGCAGTGTAAGTTTTCGGGATTCACCCCTCCACTTT
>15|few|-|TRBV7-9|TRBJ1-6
CASSFREDYNSPLHF
TGTGCCAGCAGCTTTCGGGAGGACTATAATTCACCCCTCCACTTT
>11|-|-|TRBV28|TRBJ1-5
CASSDNQPQHF
TGTGCCAGCAGTGATAATCAGCCCCAGCATTTT
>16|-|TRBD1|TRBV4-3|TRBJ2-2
CASSLWDRADTGELFF
TGCGCCAGCAGCCTATGGGACAGGGCGGACACCGGGGAGCTGTTTTTT
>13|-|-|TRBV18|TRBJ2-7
CASSPDQSYEQYF
TGTGCCAGCTCACCAGACCAGAGCTACGAGCAGTACTTC
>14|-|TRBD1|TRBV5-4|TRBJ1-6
CASSSGQGNSPLHF
TGTGCCAGCAGCTCGGGACAGGGAAATTCACCCCTCCACTTT
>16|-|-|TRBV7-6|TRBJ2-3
CASSLRTKTHGDTQYF
TGTGCCAGCAGCTTAAGGACGAAGACCCACGGGGATACGCAGTATTTT
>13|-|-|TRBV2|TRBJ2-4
CASSGVAKNIQYF
TGTGCCAGCAGTGGAGTAGCCAAAAACATTCAGTACTTC
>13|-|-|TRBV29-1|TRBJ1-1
CSGETVMNTEAFF
TGCAGCGGGGAGACTGTGATGAACACTGAAGCTTTCTTT
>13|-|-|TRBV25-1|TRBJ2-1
CASSWDSDNEQFF
TGTGCCAGCAGCTGGGACTCCGACAATGAGCAGTTCTTC
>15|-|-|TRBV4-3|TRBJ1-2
CASSPTQPPYYGYTF
TGCGCCAGCAGCCCTACTCAACCGCCTTACTATGGCTACACCTTC
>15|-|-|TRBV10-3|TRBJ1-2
CAISARTGTNYGYTF
TGTGCCATCAGTGCCCGGACCGGGACAAACTATGGCTACACCTTC
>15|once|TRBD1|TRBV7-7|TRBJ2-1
CASSLGTGGINEQFF
TGTGCCAGCAGCTTAGGGACAGGGGGGATCAATGAGCAGTTCTTC
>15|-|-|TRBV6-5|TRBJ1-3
CASSYSAGPGNTIYF
TGTGCCAGCAGTTACTCGGCGGGACCTGGAAACACCATATATTTT